Following are 18 T cell receptor beta chains from one sample sequenced in a study of shared clonotypes between healthy human individuals. Measured with immunoSEQ multiplex PCR; TCRdb has only the in-frame clones, and not every one. The sample contains 2 million to 2.5 million clones, 95% of which appear only once. The sample comprised naive CD4+ T cells sorted from blood. Subset indicated: CD45RA+ positively selected. All receptors come from a man between 18 and 35 years old in good health.

The V call is TRBV4-3, the J call TRBJ2-5, with 8 bases that match TRBD2. V was clipped by 0 bases and J by 5 bases; unmatched bases: 5. Germline V gene sequence: CDR1 LGHNA, CDR2 YSLEER. There are 15 residues in the CDR3. CDR3 in DNA: TGCGCCAGCAGCCAAGACGGGGGGGACAAGGAGACCCAGTACTTC. The encoded protein is CASSQDGGDKETQYF.

J is TRBJ1-1 and V is TRBV27; TRBD1 matches 9 bases. Looked up from germline, CDR1 is MNHEY and CDR2 is SMNVEV (reference sequence). V lost 7 bases, J lost 7 bases, and 19 bases stayed unmatched. The CDR3 runs to 17 residues. The CDR3, as DNA: TGTGCCAGCATCCTATATCGGGGTGACAGGGGGATTAATGAAGCTTTCTTT. Translated: CASILYRGDRGINEAFF.

The chain couples TRBV27 to TRBJ1-1; TRBD1 might be the D (5 bases). The CDR3 covers 14 residues. V was clipped by 2 bases and J by 5 bases, with 12 bases between them. Germline loops: CDR1 MNHEY, CDR2 SMNVEV (reference sequence). The CDR3 here is CASSLRGSWTEAFF. Written as DNA, the CDR3 is TGTGCCAGCAGTTTACGGGGGAGCTGGACTGAAGCTTTCTTT.

The genes are TRBV5-1 and TRBJ2-5; the match to TRBD2 covers 13 bases. The CDR3 extends over 15 amino acids. Germline CDR1 reads SGHRS; CDR2 reads YFSETQ. With 4 bases clipped from V and 7 bases from J, the junction kept 7 bases outside the gene matches. The CDR3 DNA reads as TGCGCCAGCAGCCCGACTAGCGGGGGGTCCTGGACCCAGTACTTC. Its translation: CASSPTSGGSWTQYF.

The chain combines TRBV2 with TRBJ2-7; D may be TRBD1 (5 bases). CDR1 and CDR2 (germline): SNHLY, FYNNEI. With 6 bases removed from V and 5 bases from J, the gap between germline ends came to 11 bases. CDR3 size: 12 residues. The CDR3 DNA reads TGTGCCAGCAGAGTCGACAGTGACGAGCAGTACTTC. The encoded protein is CASRVDSDEQYF.

This chain connects TRBV5-1 to TRBJ2-7; D unclear. This CDR3 is 11 amino acids long. V was trimmed by 0 bases and J by 8 bases, leaving 6 bases between them. The germline V gene encodes CDR1 SGHRS and CDR2 YFSETQ. DNA of the CDR3: TGCGCCAGCAGCTTGGAAGGCAAGCAGTACTTC. The encoded protein is CASSLEGKQYF.

The count of this clone is one. The chain joins TRBV5-1 to TRBJ2-5, with 9 nucleotides matching TRBD2. The J segment lost 5 bases and the V segment lost 4 bases, leaving 9 bases of the junction unmatched. The CDR3 has 15 amino acids. From germline, CDR1 is SGHRS and CDR2 YFSETQ. The CDR3 sequence: CASSRIAGDGETQYF. The CDR3 DNA reads TGCGCCAGCAGCAGAATAGCGGGGGACGGGGAGACCCAGTACTTC.

This clone was recorded only once. J is TRBJ2-1 and V is TRBV7-2; TRBD2 matches 12 bases. V shed 5 bases and J 1 base; nucleotides not matched to a gene: 12. The CDR3 has 19 residues. Germline CDR1 reads SGHTA; CDR2 reads FQGNSA. The DNA of the CDR3 is TGTGCCAGCAGCCGGGAATCGACTAGCGGGAGTAGGTCCTACAATGAGCAGTTCTTC. Its translation is CASSRESTSGSRSYNEQFF.

The J gene is TRBJ2-7, the V gene TRBV2; maybe TRBD1 (6 bases). V was trimmed by 4 bases and J by 3 bases, leaving 10 bases between them. CDR1 is SNHLY, CDR2 FYNNEI, per germline. The CDR3 consists of 13 residues. The CDR3 DNA follows: TGTGCCAGCAGTGTCCCGGACAGCTACGAGCAGTACTTC. Translating gives CASSVPDSYEQYF.

J is TRBJ2-7 and V is TRBV6-1; 7 bases line up with TRBD1. J gave up 0 bases and V 6 bases, and 5 bases lay outside the gene matches. The CDR3 loop spans 14 amino acids. In germline, CDR1 is MNHNS, CDR2 SASEGT. CDR3 DNA: TGTGCCAGCAGCCCGACAGGGACCTCCTACGAGCAGTACTTC. Translated, it gives CASSPTGTSYEQYF.

The chain has TRBV18 and TRBJ2-2; unclear D gene. V dropped 3 bases and J dropped 2 bases, with 13 bases sitting between them. This CDR3 is built from 16 residues. Looked up from germline, CDR1 is KGHSH and CDR2 is LQKENI. CDR3 residues: CASSPLMTENTGELFF. DNA of the CDR3: TGTGCCAGCTCACCTCTTATGACGGAAAACACCGGGGAGCTGTTTTTT.

The gene calls are TRBV30 and TRBJ2-3, with D possibly matching TRBD2 (6 bases). The V gene's germline CDR1 is GTSNPN and CDR2 SVGIG (reference sequence). This CDR3 is 12 amino acids long. Trimming shortened V by 6 bases and J by 4 bases, and 11 bases separated the two germline ends. The chain's CDR3 is CACPTGADTQYF. In nucleotides, the CDR3 is TGTGCCTGTCCCACGGGAGCAGATACGCAGTATTTT.

About this clone: This sample also contains other DNA sequences that code for the same CDR3. The chain is built from TRBV5-1 and TRBJ1-1, with D possibly being TRBD1 (6 bases). V dropped 3 bases and J dropped 0 bases, with 9 bases sitting between them. The germline gives CDR1 SGHRS, CDR2 YFSETQ. The CDR3 is 14 residues long. The CDR3 DNA reads TGCGCCAGCAGCTCGACAGGTGTGAACACTGAAGCTTTCTTT. Translated: CASSSTGVNTEAFF.

In the case of this clone: The sample carries other DNA sequences with the same CDR3. V gene TRBV6-5 combines with J gene TRBJ1-5; D is undetermined. Between the trimmed V and J ends, which lost 0 bases and 5 bases, there was a span of 5 bases. Germline CDR1 MNHEY, CDR2 SVGAGI. CDR3 size: 13 residues. The DNA for the CDR3 is TGTGCCAGCAGTTACTCGAAAGATCAGCCCCAGCATTTT. This translates into CASSYSKDQPQHF.

The J gene is TRBJ2-7, the V gene TRBV10-2; D possibly corresponds to TRBD2 (6 bases). The ends were cut back, 3 bases at V and 7 bases at J, with 19 bases in the middle. Germline V CDR1 and CDR2: WSHSY, SAAADI. This CDR3 has 15 residues. The DNA of the CDR3 is TGCGCCAGCAGTGAAAGTATGGGGGGAGCAGGGGAGCAGTACTTC. This sequence encodes CASSESMGGAGEQYF.

This clone is a singleton in its sample. This chain uses TRBV28 with TRBJ1-5; D gene ambiguous. Germline CDR1 reads MDHEN; CDR2 reads SYDVKM. Deletions cut 5 bases from V and 11 bases from J, with 13 bases between. This CDR3 region has 12 residues. The CDR3 loop reads CASSLQAGAQHF. CDR3 nucleotides: TGTGCCAGCAGTCTTCAGGCCGGGGCCCAGCATTTT.

CDR3 bases: TGTGCCAGCAGCTTAACCCAGAGGACTACCGGGCCAGATACGCAGTATTTT. Translation gives CASSLTQRTTGPDTQYF. V and J are TRBV7-3 and TRBJ2-3; weak D call: TRBD2 (6 bases). Germline lookup yields CDR1 SGHTA and CDR2 FQGTGA. This CDR3 has 17 amino acids. V was shortened by 0 bases and J by 4 bases, with 17 bases between the two germline ends.

The chain is built from TRBV5-1 and TRBJ2-6; D gene uncertain. Germline V gives CDR1 SGHRS, CDR2 YFSETQ. V lost 0 bases and J lost 4, with 11 bases in between. The CDR3 is 16 residues long. For the CDR3, the DNA is TGCGCCAGCAGCTTGGAGCAGCCGCCCGGGGCCAACGTCCTGACTTTC. This translates into CASSLEQPPGANVLTF.